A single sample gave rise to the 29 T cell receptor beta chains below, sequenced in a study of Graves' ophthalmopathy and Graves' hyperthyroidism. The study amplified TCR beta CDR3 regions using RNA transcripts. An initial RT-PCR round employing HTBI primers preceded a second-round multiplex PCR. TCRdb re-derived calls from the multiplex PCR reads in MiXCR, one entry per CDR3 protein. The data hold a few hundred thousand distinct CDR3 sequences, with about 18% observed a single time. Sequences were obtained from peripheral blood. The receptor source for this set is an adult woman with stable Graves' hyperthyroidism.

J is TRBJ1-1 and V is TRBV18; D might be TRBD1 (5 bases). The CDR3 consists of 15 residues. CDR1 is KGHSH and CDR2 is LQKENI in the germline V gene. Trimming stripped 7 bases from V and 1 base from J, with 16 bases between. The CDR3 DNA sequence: TGTGCCAGCTTAAAGGCCCCTCAGGGGAACACTGAAGCTTTCTTT. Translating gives CASLKAPQGNTEAFF.

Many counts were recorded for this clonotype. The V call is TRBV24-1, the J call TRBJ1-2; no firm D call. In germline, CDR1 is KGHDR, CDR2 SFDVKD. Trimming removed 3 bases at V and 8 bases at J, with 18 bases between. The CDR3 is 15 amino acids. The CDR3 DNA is TGTGCCACCAGTGATAGCTCCGACGTGTTACTGGGCTACACCTTC. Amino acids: CATSDSSDVLLGYTF.

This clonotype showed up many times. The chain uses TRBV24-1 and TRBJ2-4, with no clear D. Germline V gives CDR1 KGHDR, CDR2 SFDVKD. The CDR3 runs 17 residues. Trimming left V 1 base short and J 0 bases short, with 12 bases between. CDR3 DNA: TGTGCCACCAGTGATTTCTTTCCAGAACTAGCCAAAAACATTCAGTACTTC. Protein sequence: CATSDFFPELAKNIQYF.

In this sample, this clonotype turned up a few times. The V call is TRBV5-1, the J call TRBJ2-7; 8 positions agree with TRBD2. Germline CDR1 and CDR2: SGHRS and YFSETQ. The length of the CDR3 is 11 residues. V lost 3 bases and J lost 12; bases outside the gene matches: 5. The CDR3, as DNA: TGCGCCAGCAGCTCAGCGGGAGAGTTGTACTTC. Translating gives CASSSAGELYF.

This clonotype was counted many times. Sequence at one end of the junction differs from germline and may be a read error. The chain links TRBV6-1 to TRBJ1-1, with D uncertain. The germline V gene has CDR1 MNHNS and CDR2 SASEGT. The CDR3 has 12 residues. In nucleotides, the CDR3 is TGTGTCAGCAGTCTTGACACGGCGAGAGCTTTCTTT. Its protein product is CVSSLDTARAFF.

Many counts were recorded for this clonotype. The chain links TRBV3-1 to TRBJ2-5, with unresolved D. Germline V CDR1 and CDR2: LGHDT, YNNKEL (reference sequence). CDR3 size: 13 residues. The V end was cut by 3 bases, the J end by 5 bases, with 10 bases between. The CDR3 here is CASSQVDRETQYF. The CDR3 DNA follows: TGTGCCAGCAGCCAGGTTGACCGGGAGACCCAGTACTTC.

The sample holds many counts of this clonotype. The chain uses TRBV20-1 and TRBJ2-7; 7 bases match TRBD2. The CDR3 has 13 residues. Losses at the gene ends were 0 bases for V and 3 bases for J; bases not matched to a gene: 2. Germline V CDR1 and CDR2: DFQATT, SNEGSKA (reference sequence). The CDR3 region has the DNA TGCAGTGCTAGAGAGGCGGGAGTCTACGAGCAGTACTTC. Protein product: CSAREAGVYEQYF.

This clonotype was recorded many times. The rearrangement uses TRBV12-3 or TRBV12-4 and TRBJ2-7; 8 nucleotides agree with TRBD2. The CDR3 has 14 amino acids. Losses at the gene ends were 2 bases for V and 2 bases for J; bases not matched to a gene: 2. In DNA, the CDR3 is TGTGCCAGCAGTTTATGGACTAGCCCCTACGAGCAGTACTTC. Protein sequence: CASSLWTSPYEQYF.

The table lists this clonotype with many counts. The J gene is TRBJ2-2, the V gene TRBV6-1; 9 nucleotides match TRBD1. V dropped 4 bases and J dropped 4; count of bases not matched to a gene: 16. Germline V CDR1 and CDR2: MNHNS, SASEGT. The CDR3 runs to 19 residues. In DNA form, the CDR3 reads TGTGCCAGCAGTGCATCTTTCACAGGGGGCGTGGAGGTCACCGGGGAGCTGTTTTTT. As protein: CASSASFTGGVEVTGELFF.

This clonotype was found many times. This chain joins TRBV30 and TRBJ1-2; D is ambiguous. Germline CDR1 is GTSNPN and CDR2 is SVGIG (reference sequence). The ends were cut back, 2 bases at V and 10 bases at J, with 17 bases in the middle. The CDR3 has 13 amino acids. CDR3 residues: CAWSSGPFAAYTF. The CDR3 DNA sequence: TGTGCCTGGAGTTCCGGGCCATTCGCTGCCTACACCTTC.

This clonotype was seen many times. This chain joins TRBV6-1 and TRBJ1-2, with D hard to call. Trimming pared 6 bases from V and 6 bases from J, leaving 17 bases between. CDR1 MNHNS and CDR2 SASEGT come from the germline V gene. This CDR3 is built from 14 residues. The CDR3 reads CASSATYRTNGYTF. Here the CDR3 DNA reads TGTGCCAGCAGCGCGACTTACAGAACCAATGGCTACACCTTC.

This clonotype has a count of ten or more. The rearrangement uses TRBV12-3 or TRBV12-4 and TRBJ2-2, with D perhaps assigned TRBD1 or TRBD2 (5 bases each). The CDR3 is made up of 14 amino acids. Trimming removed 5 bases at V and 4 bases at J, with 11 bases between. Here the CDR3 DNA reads TGTGCCAGCAGTGGGGGTTGGATCACCGGGGAGCTGTTTTTT. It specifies CASSGGWITGELFF.

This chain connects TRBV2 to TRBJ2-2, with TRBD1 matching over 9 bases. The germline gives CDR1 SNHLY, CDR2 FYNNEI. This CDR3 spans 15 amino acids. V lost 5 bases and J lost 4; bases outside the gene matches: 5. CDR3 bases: TGTGCCAGCAGTTGGGACAGGGTCTTCACCGGGGAGCTGTTTTTT. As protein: CASSWDRVFTGELFF.

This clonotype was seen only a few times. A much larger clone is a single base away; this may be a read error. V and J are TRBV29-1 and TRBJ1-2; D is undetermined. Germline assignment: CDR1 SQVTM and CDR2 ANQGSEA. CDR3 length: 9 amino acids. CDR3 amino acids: CSVGSGFTF. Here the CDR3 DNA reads TGCAGCGTGGGATCTGGCTTCACCTTC.

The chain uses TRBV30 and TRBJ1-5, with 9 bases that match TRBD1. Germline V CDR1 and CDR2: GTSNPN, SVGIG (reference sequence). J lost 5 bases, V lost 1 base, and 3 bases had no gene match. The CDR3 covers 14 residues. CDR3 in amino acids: CAWSGTGAYQPQHF. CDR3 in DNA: TGTGCCTGGAGTGGGACAGGGGCCTATCAGCCCCAGCATTTT. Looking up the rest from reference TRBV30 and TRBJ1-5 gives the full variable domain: SQTIHQWPATLVQPVGSPLSLECTVEGTSNPNLYWYRQAAGRGLQLLFYSVGIGQISSEVPQNLSASRPQDRQFILSSKKLLLSDSGFYLCAWSGTGAYQPQHFGDGTRLSIL.

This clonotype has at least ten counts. CDR3 residues: CASRVFGNQPQHF. Written as DNA, the CDR3 is TGTGCCAGCAGGGTATTTGGCAATCAGCCCCAGCATTTT. The chain couples TRBV2 to TRBJ1-5, with unresolved D. V dropped 6 bases and J dropped 2 bases, with 8 bases sitting between them. The CDR3 is 13 amino acids. Germline V gene data show CDR1 as SNHLY and CDR2 as FYNNEI.

The CDR3 region is CASRPGAYNEQFF. The CDR3 DNA is TGTGCCAGTAGGCCCGGGGCATACAATGAGCAGTTCTTC. The chain combines TRBV19 with TRBJ2-1; D might be TRBD1 or TRBD2, each matching 5 bases. This CDR3 has 13 residues. The V end lost 6 bases, the J end lost 4 bases, and 10 bases lay between the germline ends. CDR1 LNHDA and CDR2 SQIVND come from the germline V gene (reference sequence). The full variable domain, with the rest looked up from reference TRBV19 and TRBJ2-1, is DGGITQSPKYLFRKEGQNVTLSCEQNLNHDAMYWYRQDPGQGLRLIYYSQIVNDFQKGDIAEGYSVSREKKESFPLTVTSAQKNPTAFYLCASRPGAYNEQFFGPGTRLTVL.

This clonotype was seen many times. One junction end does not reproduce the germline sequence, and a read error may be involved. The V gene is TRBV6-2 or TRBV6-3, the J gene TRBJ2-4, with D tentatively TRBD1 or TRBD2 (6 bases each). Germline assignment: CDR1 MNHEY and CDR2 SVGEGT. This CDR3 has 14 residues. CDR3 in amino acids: CASSYSGGRNIKYF. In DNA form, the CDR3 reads TGTGCCAGCAGTTACTCGGGGGGCAGAAACATTAAGTACTTC.

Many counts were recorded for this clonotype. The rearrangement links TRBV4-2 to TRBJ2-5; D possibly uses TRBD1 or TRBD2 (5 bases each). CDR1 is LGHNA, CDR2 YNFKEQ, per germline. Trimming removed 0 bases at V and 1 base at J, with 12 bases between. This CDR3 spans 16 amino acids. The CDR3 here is CASSQEAAGIQETQYF. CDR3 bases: TGTGCCAGCAGCCAAGAAGCGGCAGGGATCCAAGAGACCCAGTACTTC.

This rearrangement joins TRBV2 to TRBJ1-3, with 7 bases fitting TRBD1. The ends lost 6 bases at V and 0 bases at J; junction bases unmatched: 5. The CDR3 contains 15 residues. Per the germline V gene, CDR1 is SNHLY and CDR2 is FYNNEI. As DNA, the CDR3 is TGTGCCAGCAGAGTGACAGGGAGCTCTGGAAACACCATATATTTT. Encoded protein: CASRVTGSSGNTIYF.

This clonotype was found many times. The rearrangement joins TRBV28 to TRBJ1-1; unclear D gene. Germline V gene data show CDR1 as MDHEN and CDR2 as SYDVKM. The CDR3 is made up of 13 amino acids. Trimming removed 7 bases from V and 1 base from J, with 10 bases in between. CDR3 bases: TGTGCCAGCACCCCCGCGGAGAACACTGAAGCTTTCTTT. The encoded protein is CASTPAENTEAFF.

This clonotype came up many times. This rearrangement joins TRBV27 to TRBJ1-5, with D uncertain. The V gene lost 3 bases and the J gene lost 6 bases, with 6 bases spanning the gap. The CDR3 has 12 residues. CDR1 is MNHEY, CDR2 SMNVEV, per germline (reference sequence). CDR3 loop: CASSFLGQPQHF. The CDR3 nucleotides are TGTGCCAGCAGTTTCTTAGGTCAGCCCCAGCATTTT.

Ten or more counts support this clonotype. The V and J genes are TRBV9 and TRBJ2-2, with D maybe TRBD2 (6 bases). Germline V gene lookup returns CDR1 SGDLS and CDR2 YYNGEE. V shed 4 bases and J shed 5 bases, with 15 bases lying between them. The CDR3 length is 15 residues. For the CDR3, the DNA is TGTGCCAGCAGCTCCGGGATAGGGAGGACCGGGGAGCTGTTTTTT. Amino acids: CASSSGIGRTGELFF.

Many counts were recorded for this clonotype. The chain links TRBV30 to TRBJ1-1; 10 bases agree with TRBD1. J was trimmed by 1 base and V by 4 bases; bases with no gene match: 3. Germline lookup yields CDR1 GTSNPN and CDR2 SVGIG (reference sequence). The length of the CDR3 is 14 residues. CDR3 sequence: CAWKRTGGNTEAFF. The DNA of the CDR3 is TGTGCCTGGAAAAGGACAGGGGGGAACACTGAAGCTTTCTTT.

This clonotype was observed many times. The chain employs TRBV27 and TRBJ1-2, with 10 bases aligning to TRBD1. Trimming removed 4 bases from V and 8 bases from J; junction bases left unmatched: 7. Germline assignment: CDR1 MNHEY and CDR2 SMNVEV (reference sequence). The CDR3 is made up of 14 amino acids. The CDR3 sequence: CASSSGQGRRGYTF. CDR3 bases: TGTGCCAGCAGTTCGGGACAGGGGAGAAGAGGCTACACCTTC.

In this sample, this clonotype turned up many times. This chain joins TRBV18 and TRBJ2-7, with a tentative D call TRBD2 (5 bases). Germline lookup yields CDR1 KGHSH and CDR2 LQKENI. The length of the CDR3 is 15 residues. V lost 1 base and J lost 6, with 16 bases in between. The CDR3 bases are TGTGCCAGCTCACCACGGGTCGGGGAAACCGGCGAGCAGTACTTC. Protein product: CASSPRVGETGEQYF. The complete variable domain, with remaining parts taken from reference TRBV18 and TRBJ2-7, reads NAGVMQNPRHLVRRRGQEARLRCSPMKGHSHVYWYRQLPEEGLKFMVYLQKENIIDESGMPKERFSAEFPKEGPSILRIQQVVRGDSAAYFCASSPRVGETGEQYFGPGTRLTVT.

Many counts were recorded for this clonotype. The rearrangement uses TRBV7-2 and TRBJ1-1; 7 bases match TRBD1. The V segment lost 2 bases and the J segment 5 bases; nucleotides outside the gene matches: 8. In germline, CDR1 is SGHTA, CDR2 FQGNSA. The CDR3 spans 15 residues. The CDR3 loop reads CASSLMAGGNTEAFF. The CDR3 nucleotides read TGTGCCAGCAGCTTAATGGCAGGGGGGAATACTGAAGCTTTCTTT.

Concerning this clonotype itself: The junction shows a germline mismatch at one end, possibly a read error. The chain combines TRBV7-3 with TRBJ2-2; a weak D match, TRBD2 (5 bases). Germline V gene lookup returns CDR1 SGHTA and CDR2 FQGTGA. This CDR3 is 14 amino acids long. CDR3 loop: CACSGTSQRGELFF. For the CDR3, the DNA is TGTGCCTGCAGCGGAACTAGTCAACGCGGGGAGCTGTTTTTT.

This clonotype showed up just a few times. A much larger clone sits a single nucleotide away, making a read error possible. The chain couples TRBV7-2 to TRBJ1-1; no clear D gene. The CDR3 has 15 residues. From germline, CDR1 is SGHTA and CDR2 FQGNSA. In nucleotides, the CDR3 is TGTGCCAGCGGCTTAGGCTACCGTCTGGGCACTGAAGCTTTCTTT. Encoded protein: CASGLGYRLGTEAFF.